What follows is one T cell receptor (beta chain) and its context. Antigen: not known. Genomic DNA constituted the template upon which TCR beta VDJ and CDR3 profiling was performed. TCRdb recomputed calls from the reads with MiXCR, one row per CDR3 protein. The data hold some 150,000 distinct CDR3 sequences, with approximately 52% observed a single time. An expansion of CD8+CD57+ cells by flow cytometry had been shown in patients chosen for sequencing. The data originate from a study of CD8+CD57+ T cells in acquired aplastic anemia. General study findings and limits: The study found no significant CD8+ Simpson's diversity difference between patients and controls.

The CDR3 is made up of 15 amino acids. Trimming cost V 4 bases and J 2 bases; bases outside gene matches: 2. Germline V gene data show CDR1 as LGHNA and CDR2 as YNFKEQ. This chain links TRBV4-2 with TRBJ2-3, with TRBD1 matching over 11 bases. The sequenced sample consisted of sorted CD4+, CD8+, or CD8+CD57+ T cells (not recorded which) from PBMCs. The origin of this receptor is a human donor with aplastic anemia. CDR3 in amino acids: CASSPGQGVTDTQYF. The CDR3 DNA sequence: TGTGCCAGCAGCCCGGGACAGGGGGTCACAGATACGCAGTATTTT.